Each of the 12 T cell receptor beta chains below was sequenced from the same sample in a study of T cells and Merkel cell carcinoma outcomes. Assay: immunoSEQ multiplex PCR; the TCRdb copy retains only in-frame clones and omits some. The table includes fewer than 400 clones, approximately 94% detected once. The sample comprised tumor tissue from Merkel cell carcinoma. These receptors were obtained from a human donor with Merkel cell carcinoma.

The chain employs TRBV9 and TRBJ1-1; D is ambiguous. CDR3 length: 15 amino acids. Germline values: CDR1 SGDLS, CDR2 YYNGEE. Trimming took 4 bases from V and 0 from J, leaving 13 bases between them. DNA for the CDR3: TGTGCCAGCAGCCCCACGGGTGCGGTGAACACTGAAGCTTTCTTT. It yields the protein CASSPTGAVNTEAFF.

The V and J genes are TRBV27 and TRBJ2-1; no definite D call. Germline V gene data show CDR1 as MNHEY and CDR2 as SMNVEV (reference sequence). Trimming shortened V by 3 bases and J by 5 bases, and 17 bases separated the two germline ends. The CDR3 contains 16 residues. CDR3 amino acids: CASSFDSRYRNNEQFF. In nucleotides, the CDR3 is TGTGCCAGCAGTTTCGATTCGCGGTACCGGAACAATGAGCAGTTCTTC.

CDR3 coding DNA: TGCGCCAGCAGCAGAGGGGGGAGGGAGGAGACCCAGTACTTC. It codes for CASSRGGREETQYF. The chain joins TRBV5-1 to TRBJ2-5; perhaps TRBD2 as D (7 bases). V was pared by 4 bases and J by 5 bases, with 15 bases between. The germline gives CDR1 SGHRS, CDR2 YFSETQ. This CDR3 spans 14 amino acids.

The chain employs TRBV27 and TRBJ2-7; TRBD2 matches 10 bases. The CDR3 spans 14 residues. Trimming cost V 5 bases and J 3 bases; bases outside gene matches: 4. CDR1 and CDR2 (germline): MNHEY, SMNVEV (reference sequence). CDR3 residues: CASSPTSGYYEQYF. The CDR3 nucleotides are TGTGCCAGCAGTCCGACTAGCGGGTACTACGAGCAGTACTTC.

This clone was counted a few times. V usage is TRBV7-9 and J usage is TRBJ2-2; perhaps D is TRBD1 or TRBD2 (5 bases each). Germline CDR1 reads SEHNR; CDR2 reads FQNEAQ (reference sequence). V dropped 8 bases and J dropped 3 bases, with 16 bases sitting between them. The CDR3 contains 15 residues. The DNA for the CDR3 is TGTGCCAGCCGAATGGTGCAGGGAGACACCGGGGAGCTGTTTTTT. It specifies CASRMVQGDTGELFF.

CDR3 nucleotide sequence: TGTGCCAGCAGGTACCGGGACGTCTCTTACGAGCAGTACTTC. It is translated as CASRYRDVSYEQYF. The chain carries TRBV6-6 and TRBJ2-7; possibly TRBD1 or TRBD2 for D (5 bases each). The V end lost 6 bases, the J end lost 4 bases, and 16 bases lay between the germline ends. This CDR3 contains 14 residues. Germline loops: CDR1 MNHNY, CDR2 SVGAGI (reference sequence).

The CDR3 DNA reads TGTGCCAGCAGTTTGGGGACAGGGGGGAGTGAGCAGTACTTC. Amino acid sequence: CASSLGTGGSEQYF. The chain couples TRBV28 to TRBJ2-7; 11 nucleotides match TRBD1. The trim removed 3 bases at V and 7 bases at J, leaving 5 bases unmatched. The V gene's germline CDR1 is MDHEN and CDR2 SYDVKM. The CDR3 is 14 amino acids.

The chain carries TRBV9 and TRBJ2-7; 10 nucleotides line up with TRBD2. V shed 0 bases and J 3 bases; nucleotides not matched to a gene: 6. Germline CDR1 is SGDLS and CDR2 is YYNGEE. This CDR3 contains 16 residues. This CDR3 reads CASSVATSGVSYEQYF. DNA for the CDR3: TGTGCCAGCAGCGTAGCTACTAGCGGGGTCAGCTACGAGCAGTACTTC.

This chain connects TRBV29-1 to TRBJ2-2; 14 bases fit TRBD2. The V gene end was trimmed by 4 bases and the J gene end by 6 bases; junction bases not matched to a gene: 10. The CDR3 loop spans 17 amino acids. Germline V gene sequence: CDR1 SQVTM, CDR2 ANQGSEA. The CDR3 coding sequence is TGCAGCGTTGTATACGGACTAGCGGGGGGTTTGGCCGGGGAGCTGTTTTTT. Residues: CSVVYGLAGGLAGELFF.

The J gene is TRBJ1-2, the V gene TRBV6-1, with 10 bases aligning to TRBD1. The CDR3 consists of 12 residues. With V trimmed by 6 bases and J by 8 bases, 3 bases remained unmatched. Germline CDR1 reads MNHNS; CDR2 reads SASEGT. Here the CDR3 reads CASRTGGWGYTF. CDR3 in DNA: TGTGCCAGCAGGACAGGGGGCTGGGGCTACACCTTC.

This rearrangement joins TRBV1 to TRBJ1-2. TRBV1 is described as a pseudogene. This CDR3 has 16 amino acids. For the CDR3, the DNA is TGCACCAGCAGTCCGGTCGTTTGTGCGAAAGCCTATGGCTACACCTTC. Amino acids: CTSSPVVCAKAYGYTF.

The CDR3 region is CASSFSPGGREKLFF. In DNA form, the CDR3 reads TGTGCCAGCAGTTTTTCCCCGGGGGGGCGTGAAAAACTGTTTTTT. The rearrangement links TRBV27 to TRBJ1-4, with D perhaps matching TRBD1 (6 bases). The CDR3 totals 15 residues. Germline CDR1 and CDR2: MNHEY and SMNVEV (reference sequence). V shed 3 bases and J shed 7 bases, with 15 bases lying between them.